This is a list of T cell receptor beta chains from one sample in a study of cytomegalovirus exposure and HLA in healthy donors. Generated by immunoSEQ multiplex PCR, the TCRdb table keeps only in-frame clones and is missing some. The data hold some 170,000 clones, with around 81% observed a single time. Sample: PBMCs. The receptors were gathered from a woman aged 40 to 49 in good health and CMV-seronegative. CDR3s leave out the opening cysteine and the closing phenylalanine or tryptophan. The size field is filled for only some rows; it gives once, few, many or a size class.

v_call	j_call	clone_size	cdr3_aa
TRBV5-1	TRBJ1-1	.	ASSLAGTLNTEAF
TRBV15	TRBJ2-5	.	ATSPGLAGGVGETQY
TRBV7-3	TRBJ2-3	.	ASSEVGRSGDTQY
TRBV27	TRBJ1-2	.	ASSTQQGSLGYGYT
TRBV27	TRBJ1-5	.	ASSLSGTEGGQPQH
TRBV27	TRBJ1-2	.	ASSRRTDGRGYT
TRBV5-1	TRBJ1-2	.	ASTETGVGYGYT
TRBV28	TRBJ1-1	.	ASSFRGRGTEAF
TRBV30	TRBJ2-7	.	AFSRPPYEQY
TRBV27	TRBJ2-7	once	ASSLSGAGVAYEQY
TRBV19	TRBJ1-5	once	ASSGTGRGQPQH